This T cell receptor (beta chain) was found in a study of tumour-infiltrating T cells in Burkitt lymphoma. Study at large: Productive clonality predicted overall and progression-free survival.

Trimming at V came to 4 bases and at J to 0 bases, leaving 7 bases not matched to a gene. Germline V CDR1 and CDR2: SGHTA, FQGNSA. CDR3 length equals 17 residues. This clone was seen only a few times. Method: immunoSEQ multiplex PCR; TCRdb's copy keeps in-frame clones and lacks some. The sample yields around 3,000 clones, roughly three quarters seen once. This chain links TRBV7-2 with TRBJ2-1; TRBD2 aligns across 9 bases. Specimen: tumor tissue. The clonotype comes from a human donor with diffuse large B-cell lymphoma. The CDR3 here is CASSYIAGVSSYNEQFF. CDR3 nucleotides: TGTGCCAGCAGCTACATAGCGGGGGTAAGCTCCTACAATGAGCAGTTCTTC.